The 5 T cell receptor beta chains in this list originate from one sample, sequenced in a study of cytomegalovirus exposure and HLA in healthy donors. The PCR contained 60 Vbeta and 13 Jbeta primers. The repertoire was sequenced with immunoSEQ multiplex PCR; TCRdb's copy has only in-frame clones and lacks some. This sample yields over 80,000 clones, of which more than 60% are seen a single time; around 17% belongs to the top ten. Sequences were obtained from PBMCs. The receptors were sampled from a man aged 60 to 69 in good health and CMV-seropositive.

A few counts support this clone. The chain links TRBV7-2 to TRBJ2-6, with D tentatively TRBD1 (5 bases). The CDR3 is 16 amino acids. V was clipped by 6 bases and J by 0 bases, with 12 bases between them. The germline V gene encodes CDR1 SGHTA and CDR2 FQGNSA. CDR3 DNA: TGTGCCAGCAGTTCTCGCGACAGCTCTGGGGCCAACGTCCTGACTTTC. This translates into CASSSRDSSGANVLTF.

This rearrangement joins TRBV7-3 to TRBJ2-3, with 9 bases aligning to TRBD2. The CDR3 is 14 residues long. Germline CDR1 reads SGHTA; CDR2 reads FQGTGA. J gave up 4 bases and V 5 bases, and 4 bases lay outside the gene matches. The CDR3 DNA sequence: TGTGCCAGCAGCGGCATAGCGGGGGCAGATACGCAGTATTTT. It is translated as CASSGIAGADTQYF. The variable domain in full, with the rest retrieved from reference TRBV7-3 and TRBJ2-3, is GAGVSQTPSNKVTEKGKYVELRCDPISGHTALYWYRQSLGQGPEFLIYFQGTGAADDSGLPNDRFFAVRPEGSVSTLKIQRTERGDSAVYLCASSGIAGADTQYFGPGTRLTVL.

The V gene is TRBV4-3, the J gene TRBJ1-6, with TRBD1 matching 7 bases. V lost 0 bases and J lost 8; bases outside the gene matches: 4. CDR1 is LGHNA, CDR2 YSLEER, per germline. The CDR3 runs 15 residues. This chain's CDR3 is CASSQDWQGDSPLHF. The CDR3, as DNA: TGCGCCAGCAGCCAAGATTGGCAGGGGGATTCACCCCTCCACTTT.

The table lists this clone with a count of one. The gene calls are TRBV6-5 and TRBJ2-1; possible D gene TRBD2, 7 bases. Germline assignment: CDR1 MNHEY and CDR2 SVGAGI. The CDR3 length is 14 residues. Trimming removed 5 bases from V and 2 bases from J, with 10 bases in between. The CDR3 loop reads CASSPRGPYNEQFF. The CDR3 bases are TGTGCCAGCAGTCCGCGGGGGCCCTACAATGAGCAGTTCTTC.

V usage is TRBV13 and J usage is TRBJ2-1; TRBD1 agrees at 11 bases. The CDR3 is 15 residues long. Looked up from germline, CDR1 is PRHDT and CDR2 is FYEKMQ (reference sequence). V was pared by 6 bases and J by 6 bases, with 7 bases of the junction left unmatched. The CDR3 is CASSEDRGQANEQFF. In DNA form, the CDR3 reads TGTGCCAGCAGTGAGGACAGGGGGCAAGCCAATGAGCAGTTCTTC.